This T cell receptor (beta chain) was identified during a study of cytomegalovirus exposure and HLA in healthy donors. Turning to the study itself: Early release data held 75 million to 100 million unique TCRs from HLA-typed donors. Study-level results: Across donors, most TCRs were seen rarely, yet some public ones were widespread. What TCR beta sequences reportedly achieved was accurate prediction of HLA-A and HLA-B alleles in most subjects. The classifier, whose performance was assessed in both the original and validation cohorts, reportedly diagnosed cytomegalovirus status with high specificity and sensitivity.

The germline V gene encodes CDR1 MNHEY and CDR2 SMNVEV (reference sequence). CDR3 size: 12 residues. V was pared by 3 bases and J by 9 bases, with 6 bases between. The PCR was carried out with 60 Vbeta primers and 13 Jbeta primers. Measured with immunoSEQ multiplex PCR; TCRdb has only the in-frame clones, and not every one. Altogether some 170,000 clones are present, approximately 72% being singletons, with the ten largest covering under 3%. As to this clone: Its antigen is undetermined.

This receptor was taken from a human donor in good health. The chain couples TRBV27 to TRBJ1-6; D is undetermined. Sequenced material: PBMCs. CDR3 in DNA: TGTGCCAGCAGTTTTCCGGGTTCACCCCTCCACTTT. Its translation is CASSFPGSPLHF.